A selection of T cell receptor beta chains follows, all from one sample in a study of T-cell reconstitution after alpha-beta-depleted transplantation in children. MiXCR, run by TCRdb on the PCR reads, gives a single entry per CDR3 protein. This table has 700,000 or so distinct CDR3 sequences, around 14% appearing once. The material was PBMCs, obtained before TCRalphabeta/CD19-depleted stem cell transplant. The source of these receptors is a girl aged 2 to 10 with congenital amegakaryocytic thrombocytopenia, due to receive a stem cell transplant. Both conserved end residues are part of each CDR3. The D gene is left open where the match is weak. For some rows the clone size is stated as once, few or many, or as a class when expanded; others skip it.

V,J,size,D,CDR3,DNA
TRBV12-3/TRBV12-4,TRBJ2-7,many,.,CASSLSANYEQYF,TGTGCCAGCAGTTTGTCGGCCAACTACGAGCAGTACTTC
TRBV30,TRBJ2-7,.,.,CAWSANRDGSYEQYF,TGTGCCTGGAGCGCTAACCGGGACGGATCCTACGAGCAGTACTTC
TRBV5-1,TRBJ2-1,many,TRBD1,CASSTSTGVDEQFF,TGCGCCAGCAGCACCTCAACAGGGGTCGATGAGCAGTTCTTC
TRBV20-1,TRBJ2-7,.,.,CSADGPEQYF,TGCAGTGCGGACGGACCCGAGCAGTACTTC
TRBV28,TRBJ2-2,.,.,CASSLEGLLNTGELFF,TGTGCCAGCAGTTTGGAGGGACTCCTTAACACCGGGGAGCTGTTTTTT
TRBV20-1,TRBJ1-6,few,.,CSARVAGQWRSPLHF,TGCAGTGCTAGAGTAGCCGGACAGTGGCGCTCACCCCTCCACTTT
TRBV20-1,TRBJ2-1,many,TRBD2,CSAEASGIYNEQFF,TGCAGTGCCGAAGCCAGCGGGATATACAATGAGCAGTTCTTC
TRBV14,TRBJ2-1,few,TRBD1,CASRRGVTGPNEQFF,TGTGCCAGCAGACGAGGGGTGACAGGGCCAAATGAGCAGTTCTTC
TRBV5-1,TRBJ2-3,.,TRBD2,CASNLAGGTDTQYF,TGCGCCAGCAATCTAGCGGGGGGCACAGATACGCAGTATTTT
TRBV10-3,TRBJ2-4,few,.,CAIRAFPANIQYF,TGTGCCATCAGAGCATTCCCGGCGAACATTCAGTACTTC
TRBV29-1,TRBJ2-7,many,.,CSVRGTEGQYF,TGCAGCGTGAGGGGTACGGAAGGGCAGTACTTC
TRBV20-1,TRBJ1-5,many,TRBD1,CSARDQPTLTGEIQPQHF,TGCAGTGCTAGAGACCAACCGACCCTAACAGGGGAGATTCAGCCCCAGCATTTT
TRBV20-1,TRBJ2-7,many,TRBD2,CSARGETSGSIDEQYF,TGCAGTGCTAGAGGCGAGACTAGCGGGAGTATAGACGAGCAGTACTTC
TRBV5-1,TRBJ2-7,few,TRBD1,CASSLMGQGLHYEQYF,TGCGCCAGCAGCTTGATGGGACAGGGGTTACACTACGAGCAGTACTTC
TRBV7-6,TRBJ2-1,many,TRBD2,CASSLASGRNDEQFF,TGTGCCAGCAGCTTAGCTAGCGGGAGGAACGATGAGCAGTTCTTC
TRBV20-1,TRBJ2-2,many,TRBD2,CSARDSSGLNTGELFF,TGCAGTGCTAGAGATAGTAGCGGGCTCAACACCGGGGAGCTGTTTTTT
TRBV24-1,TRBJ2-1,.,TRBD1,CATCSGTGGNEQFF,TGTGCCACCTGTTCCGGGACAGGAGGTAATGAGCAGTTCTTC
TRBV7-2,TRBJ2-7,once,.,CASSLGPGGGNHEQYF,TGTGCCAGCAGCTTGGGTCCAGGAGGTGGGAACCACGAGCAGTACTTC
TRBV5-1,TRBJ2-2,many,TRBD2,CASSPGTSGITLAGELFF,TGCGCCAGCAGCCCTGGGACTAGCGGGATAACGTTGGCTGGGGAGCTGTTTTTT
TRBV28,TRBJ2-7,many,.,CASSRTGTLAYEQYF,TGTGCCAGCTCACGCACCGGGACACTGGCCTACGAGCAGTACTTC
TRBV7-2,TRBJ2-2,many,TRBD2,CASSVTSGSSFGELFF,TGTGCCAGCAGCGTGACTAGCGGGAGTAGTTTCGGGGAGCTGTTTTTT
TRBV3-1,TRBJ1-1,.,.,CASSQETAGVTEAFF,TGTGCCAGCAGCCAAGAAACGGCAGGGGTGACTGAAGCTTTCTTT
TRBV20-1,TRBJ2-7,many,TRBD2,CSASKPGLAYEQYF,TGCAGTGCTAGTAAGCCGGGACTAGCTTACGAGCAGTACTTC
TRBV5-1,TRBJ2-4,many,.,CASSVGNIQYF,TGCGCCAGCAGCGTCGGAAACATTCAGTACTTC
TRBV5-1,TRBJ2-6,few,TRBD1,CASSYSSGTGNSGANVLTF,TGCGCCAGCAGCTACAGCTCCGGGACAGGCAACTCTGGGGCCAACGTCCTGACTTTC
TRBV4-1,TRBJ2-1,few,TRBD2,CASSHGLAGSRPYNEQFF,TGCGCCAGCAGCCATGGACTAGCGGGATCTAGACCCTACAATGAGCAGTTCTTC
TRBV12-3/TRBV12-4,TRBJ2-5,many,TRBD2,CASSLLGLAVQETQYF,TGTGCCAGCAGTTTGTTGGGACTAGCGGTACAAGAGACCCAGTACTTC
TRBV5-1,TRBJ2-7,many,TRBD2,CASSGGTSGSYEQYF,TGCGCCAGCAGCGGAGGGACTAGCGGGTCCTACGAGCAGTACTTC
TRBV20-1,TRBJ2-7,few,TRBD1,CSARDLGGDRATYEQYF,TGCAGTGCTAGAGATCTTGGGGGGGACAGGGCGACCTACGAGCAGTACTTC
TRBV20-1,TRBJ1-2,many,.,CSAGTRGGYTF,TGCAGTGCAGGCACTAGGGGCGGCTACACCTTC
TRBV5-1,TRBJ1-6,many,.,CASSFQGRTGNSPLHF,TGCGCCAGCAGCTTCCAGGGGCGAACAGGGAATTCACCCCTCCACTTT
TRBV5-1,TRBJ1-4,few,TRBD1,CASSLGGQRGPYEKLFF,TGCGCCAGCAGCTTGGGGGGACAGCGCGGCCCGTATGAAAAACTGTTTTTT
TRBV20-1,TRBJ2-1,many,TRBD2,CSARGGSGRTYNEQFF,TGCAGTGCCCGAGGGGGTAGCGGGAGGACTTACAATGAGCAGTTCTTC
TRBV18,TRBJ2-3,many,.,CASSPQIGGGGDTQYF,TGTGCCAGCTCACCACAGATTGGCGGTGGGGGAGATACGCAGTATTTT
TRBV5-1,TRBJ1-1,many,.,CASSLVGLGGTEAFF,TGCGCCAGCAGCTTGGTTGGCCTTGGAGGCACTGAAGCTTTCTTT
TRBV29-1,TRBJ1-1,few,TRBD1,CSVAGTGGQMNTEAFF,TGCAGCGTCGCCGGGACAGGGGGTCAGATGAACACTGAAGCTTTCTTT
TRBV29-1,TRBJ2-2,few,.,CSGLSGELFF,TGCAGCGGCCTGTCCGGGGAGCTGTTTTTT
TRBV7-9,TRBJ1-1,.,.,CASSIMGGNMNTEAFF,TGTGCCAGCAGCATAATGGGAGGAAATATGAACACTGAAGCTTTCTTT
TRBV20-1,TRBJ2-1,many,.,CSAKTPSSYNEQFF,TGCAGTGCTAAGACCCCTAGCTCCTACAATGAGCAGTTCTTC
TRBV5-1,TRBJ2-6,.,.,CASSLLGGPGANVLTF,TGCGCCAGCAGCTTGTTAGGGGGACCCGGGGCCAACGTCCTGACTTTC
TRBV12-3/TRBV12-4,TRBJ2-2,few,.,CASSLELWRQTGHNTGELFF,TGTGCCAGCAGTTTAGAATTATGGAGACAGACGGGACACAACACCGGGGAGCTGTTTTTT
TRBV5-5,TRBJ2-2,many,.,CASSLSLAPSRELFF,TGTGCCAGCAGCTTGAGTCTAGCGCCCAGTCGAGAGCTGTTTTTT
TRBV7-8,TRBJ2-5,many,.,CASSLVRGYQETQYF,TGTGCCAGCAGCTTAGTAAGAGGGTACCAAGAGACCCAGTACTTC
TRBV5-1,TRBJ2-7,few,.,CASSFPDDYEQYF,TGCGCCAGCAGCTTTCCAGACGACTACGAGCAGTACTTC
TRBV12-3/TRBV12-4,TRBJ1-2,.,.,CASSLSRGYGDTF,TGTGCCAGCAGTTTGTCCAGGGGCTATGGCGACACCTTC
TRBV5-1,TRBJ2-1,few,TRBD2,CASSFGVVAGGPYNEQFF,TGCGCCAGCAGCTTTGGGGTGGTAGCGGGAGGCCCCTACAATGAGCAGTTCTTC
TRBV29-1,TRBJ2-1,few,TRBD2,CSVLRAGGYNEQFF,TGCAGCGTTTTGCGAGCGGGAGGGTACAATGAGCAGTTCTTC
TRBV5-1,TRBJ1-3,many,.,CASSRNTVGPGNTIYF,TGCGCCAGCAGCCGCAACACGGTGGGACCTGGAAACACCATATATTTT
TRBV18,TRBJ2-1,.,TRBD2,CASSPLSLAGGPGEQFF,TGTGCCAGCTCACCACTCTCACTAGCGGGAGGGCCGGGTGAGCAGTTCTTC
TRBV7-9,TRBJ2-2,few,TRBD1,CASSPTGGRSNTGELFF,TGTGCCAGCAGCCCCACAGGGGGCAGATCGAACACCGGGGAGCTGTTTTTT
TRBV4-2,TRBJ2-1,few,TRBD2,CASSQGVAGDEQFF,TGTGCCAGCAGCCAAGGGGTAGCGGGAGACGAGCAGTTCTTC
TRBV12-3/TRBV12-4,TRBJ2-7,.,.,CASSLVPGIGHEQYF,TGTGCCAGCAGTTTAGTCCCAGGGATCGGCCACGAGCAGTACTTC
TRBV7-9,TRBJ1-3,many,.,CASIVTQGRAGNTIYF,TGTGCCAGCATCGTAACCCAGGGCAGGGCCGGAAACACCATATATTTT